The rows below give T cell receptor beta chains drawn from one sample of a study of vaccination and CD4 T cells after COVID-19. Antigen specificity for these receptors is unknown. TCRdb processed the PCR reads anew with MiXCR; each CDR3 protein has one entry. The repertoire includes fewer than 20,000 distinct CDR3 sequences, 58% of them detected once, and 6.6% sits in the top ten. The input for sequencing was CD4+ T cells from blood, cultured in vitro, taken before SARS-CoV-2 vaccination. These receptors were collected from a human donor who had recovered from COVID-19. The CDR3 runs from the conserved cysteine through the conserved F or W. The order of the fields is CDR3 DNA, CDR3 protein, clone size, V gene, D gene, J gene. D genes are given only for firm matches. Clone size appears in some rows only: once, few, many, or a class for an expanded clone.

TGCGCCAGCAGCCAAGTTCCCCACACAACAGGGGACGAGCAGTACTTC | CASSQVPHTTGDEQYF | once | TRBV4-1 | TRBD1 | TRBJ2-7
TGTGCCAGCAGCCCGACTCACAGGGTCCTCCCCAATCAGCCCCAGCATTTT | CASSPTHRVLPNQPQHF | . | TRBV6-2/TRBV6-3 | . | TRBJ1-5
TGCGCCAGCAGCCGACAGGCGACTATGAACACTGAAGCTTTCTTT | CASSRQATMNTEAFF | . | TRBV4-3 | . | TRBJ1-1
TGTGCCAGCAGTTCCGGGACTAGCGGGAGGACGCAGTACTTC | CASSSGTSGRTQYF | . | TRBV6-5 | TRBD2 | TRBJ2-7
TGTGCCAGCATCCACGGGGGGGGCCCCTACGAGCAGTACTTC | CASIHGGGPYEQYF | once | TRBV28 | TRBD2 | TRBJ2-7
TGTGCCAACGAGACTAGCGGGAGCACAGATACGCAGTATTTT | CANETSGSTDTQYF | . | TRBV10-3 | TRBD2 | TRBJ2-3
TGCAGCGGGGGGGCCGGGCTAGGGCAGCCCCAGCATTTT | CSGGAGLGQPQHF | . | TRBV29-1 | . | TRBJ1-5
TGTGCCAGCAGTTATGACAGGGGTAGTTCACCCCTCCACTTT | CASSYDRGSSPLHF | . | TRBV6-5 | TRBD1 | TRBJ1-6
TGTGCCAGCAGTTTAGAGGCAGGGCAAGCTTTCTTT | CASSLEAGQAFF | . | TRBV28 | . | TRBJ1-1
TGTGCCAGCACCGACTACCCAGCGGGAGGCGCCGGGGAGCTGTTTTTT | CASTDYPAGGAGELFF | . | TRBV7-9 | TRBD2 | TRBJ2-2
TGCAGTGCTAGAGATCTAGGGTTCACCGGGGAGCTGTTTTTT | CSARDLGFTGELFF | . | TRBV20-1 | . | TRBJ2-2
TGTGCCAGCAGCCATGCGGGGCCCAAAAACATTCAGTACTTC | CASSHAGPKNIQYF | few | TRBV7-9 | . | TRBJ2-4
TGTGCACTGGCGGGACAGGGCAATTCATCCCTCCACTTT | CALAGQGNSSLHF | . | TRBV30 | TRBD1 | TRBJ1-6
TGCAGTGCCCCCCCACGGGGGGCGGAAGAGACCCAGTACTTC | CSAPPRGAEETQYF | few | TRBV20-1 | . | TRBJ2-5
TGTGCCAGCAGGCAAGACAGGTCCATGAACACTGAAGCTTTCTTT | CASRQDRSMNTEAFF | few | TRBV5-4 | . | TRBJ1-1
TGTGCCAGCAGTGACCGGACAGACACAGATACGCAGTATTTT | CASSDRTDTDTQYF | few | TRBV6-4 | . | TRBJ2-3
TGTGCCAGTAGTTCCCGGGACAGAAGGACTGAAGCTTTCTTT | CASSSRDRRTEAFF | once | TRBV19 | TRBD1 | TRBJ1-1
TGTGCCATCAGTTCCGGTGGGTTCTATAGCAATCAGCCCCAGCATTTT | CAISSGGFYSNQPQHF | few | TRBV10-3 | . | TRBJ1-5
TGTGCCAGCAGCTTTTCTGCTAGCGGTAGAGCGAGGGAGCTGTTTTTT | CASSFSASGRARELFF | . | TRBV7-2 | TRBD2 | TRBJ2-2
TGTGCCAGCAGCGTAGGACAGGGGGCCTCACCCCTCCACTTT | CASSVGQGASPLHF | few | TRBV7-3 | TRBD1 | TRBJ1-6
TGTGCCAGCAGTGTGTCAGGGTTTCAGCCCCAGCATTTT | CASSVSGFQPQHF | . | TRBV2 | . | TRBJ1-5
TGTGCCAGCAGTCCCCGGCAAGAGACCCAGTACTTC | CASSPRQETQYF | few | TRBV5-4 | . | TRBJ2-5
TGTGCCAGCAGCTTAGTCGCGGGGAACACTGAAGCTTTCTTT | CASSLVAGNTEAFF | . | TRBV11-2 | . | TRBJ1-1
TGCAGTGCTAGCCGACTAGCAGAGACCCAGTACTTC | CSASRLAETQYF | . | TRBV20-1 | TRBD2 | TRBJ2-5
TGTGCCAGCAGCCGAGAATTCAGGGGAAGCTCCTACGAGCAGTACTTC | CASSREFRGSSYEQYF | . | TRBV7-8 | . | TRBJ2-7
TGCAGTGCCCGGAGGGGAGGGGGAACTGAAGCTTTCTTT | CSARRGGGTEAFF | . | TRBV20-1 | . | TRBJ1-1
TGTGCCAGCAGTCAGGGCCTTGTGAACACCGGGGAGCTGTTTTTT | CASSQGLVNTGELFF | . | TRBV6-2/TRBV6-3 | . | TRBJ2-2
TGTGCCAGCAGTCGAGACAGGGGGAGGGCCCAAGAGACCCAGTACTTC | CASSRDRGRAQETQYF | . | TRBV27 | TRBD1 | TRBJ2-5
TGTGCCAGCAGTTACCCCCGCGGCCCGCAGTATTTT | CASSYPRGPQYF | . | TRBV6-2/TRBV6-3 | . | TRBJ2-3
TGTGCCAGCAGCCGGGACAACGGACGAAGCTACGAGCAGTACTTC | CASSRDNGRSYEQYF | . | TRBV2 | . | TRBJ2-7
TGCAGTGCTACCGGGACTATCACACAAGAGACCCAGTACTTC | CSATGTITQETQYF | . | TRBV20-1 | TRBD2 | TRBJ2-5
TGCAGTGCTAGTGGCAGGGACTATGGCTACACCTTC | CSASGRDYGYTF | . | TRBV20-1 | . | TRBJ1-2
TGTGCCAGCAGCACGGTCGCGGGAGGGGTGTACAATGAGCAGTTCTTC | CASSTVAGGVYNEQFF | once | TRBV7-8 | TRBD2 | TRBJ2-1
TGTGCCACCAGTGCCGGACAGTACACTGAAGCTTTCTTT | CATSAGQYTEAFF | few | TRBV24-1 | . | TRBJ1-1
TGTGCCAGCAGCCCCCTTGAGCCGAGCCAAAACATTCAGTACTTC | CASSPLEPSQNIQYF | few | TRBV7-9 | . | TRBJ2-4
TGTGCCAGCAGATCCGATAGGGGTTCCGTCTATGGCTACACCTTC | CASRSDRGSVYGYTF | . | TRBV12-3/TRBV12-4 | . | TRBJ1-2
TGTGCCAGCAGCCGCGGGACGGAGAACACTGAAGCTTTCTTT | CASSRGTENTEAFF | . | TRBV7-9 | . | TRBJ1-1
TGTGCCAGCAGCTTAGATTCGGGACAGGGGTGGAACACTGAAGCTTTCTTT | CASSLDSGQGWNTEAFF | . | TRBV11-2 | TRBD1 | TRBJ1-1
TGTGCCACCAGTGATCGTGGGGGGGGCAATCAGCCCCAGCATTTT | CATSDRGGGNQPQHF | few | TRBV24-1 | . | TRBJ1-5
TGTGCCAGCAGTGCGGAGGTTTCCGGCACTGAAGCTTTCTTT | CASSAEVSGTEAFF | . | TRBV2 | . | TRBJ1-1
TGTGCCAGCAGCTTTGAGGGGGCAGATACGCAGTATTTT | CASSFEGADTQYF | . | TRBV11-2 | . | TRBJ2-3
TGCAGTGCGTACACAGGGGTGTACAATGAGCAGTTCTTC | CSAYTGVYNEQFF | . | TRBV20-1 | TRBD1 | TRBJ2-1